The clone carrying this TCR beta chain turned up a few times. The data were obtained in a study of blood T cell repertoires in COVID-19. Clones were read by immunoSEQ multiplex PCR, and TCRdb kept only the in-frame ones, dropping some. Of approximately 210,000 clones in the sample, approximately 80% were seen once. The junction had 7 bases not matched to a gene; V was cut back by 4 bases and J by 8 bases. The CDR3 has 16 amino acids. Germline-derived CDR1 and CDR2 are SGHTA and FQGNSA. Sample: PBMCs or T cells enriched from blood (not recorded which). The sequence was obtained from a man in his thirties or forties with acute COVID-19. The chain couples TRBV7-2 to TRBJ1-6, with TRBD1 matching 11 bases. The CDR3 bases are TGTGCCAGCAGCTGGGTCCCGGGACAGGGGGATTCACCCCTCCACTTT. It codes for CASSWVPGQGDSPLHF.